A selection of T cell receptor beta chains follows, all from one sample in a study of blood T cell repertoires in COVID-19. Sequencing used immunoSEQ multiplex PCR; TCRdb keeps in-frame clones, though not all of them. The sample lists under 300,000 clones, 90% to 95% occurring once. Source material: PBMCs or T cells enriched from blood (not recorded which). These receptors were collected from a woman under 30 who had recovered from COVID-19. Both conserved end residues are part of each CDR3. Each record gives: V gene, D gene, clone size, J gene, CDR3 DNA, CDR3 protein. A D gene is named only where the DNA matches it firmly. Where a row states a size, it is once, few, many or the class of an expanded clone; other rows omit it.

V: TRBV27
D: TRBD1
size: NA
J: TRBJ2-3
DNA: TGTGCCAGCAGTTTACGTCCGGGACAGGGACGGGGCACGCAGTATTTT
CDR3: CASSLRPGQGRGTQYF

V: TRBV27
D: TRBD2
size: NA
J: TRBJ2-7
DNA: TGTGCCAGCAGGCTAGCGGGAGGTTTAGACGAGCAGTACTTC
CDR3: CASRLAGGLDEQYF

V: TRBV29-1
D: NA
size: NA
J: TRBJ2-2
DNA: TGCAGCGTTTCCCGAGGGGGGGGATGGGAGCTGTTTTTT
CDR3: CSVSRGGGWELFF

V: TRBV5-6
D: NA
size: NA
J: TRBJ1-2
DNA: TGTGCCAGCGCGCACTACACCTTC
CDR3: CASAHYTF

V: TRBV7-6
D: TRBD2
size: NA
J: TRBJ2-1
DNA: TGTGCCAGCAGCTCCCTTGGCGGGGGGGGACTGGATGAGCAGTTCTTC
CDR3: CASSSLGGGGLDEQFF

V: TRBV5-4
D: TRBD1
size: NA
J: TRBJ1-1
DNA: TGTGCCAGCAGGATGGACAGGGGGCTTCCTGAAGCTTTCTTT
CDR3: CASRMDRGLPEAFF

V: TRBV12-3/TRBV12-4
D: NA
size: NA
J: TRBJ1-5
DNA: TGTGCCAGCAGTTCCGAATGGGCAGCCCAGCATTTT
CDR3: CASSSEWAAQHF

V: TRBV27
D: NA
size: NA
J: TRBJ1-5
DNA: TGTGCCAGCAGTCCAGGGTGGACGCAGCCCCAGCATTTT
CDR3: CASSPGWTQPQHF

V: TRBV2
D: TRBD2
size: NA
J: TRBJ2-1
DNA: TGTGCCAGCAAAGGCCAGCGGGGGAACTACAATGAGCAGTTCTTC
CDR3: CASKGQRGNYNEQFF

V: TRBV9
D: NA
size: NA
J: TRBJ1-3
DNA: TGTGCCAGCAGCGGAGTACAGGGAACTGGAAACACCATATATTTT
CDR3: CASSGVQGTGNTIYF

V: TRBV15
D: NA
size: once
J: TRBJ1-6
DNA: TGTGCCACCAGCAGGGACAGCTCCTATAATTCACCCCTCCACTTT
CDR3: CATSRDSSYNSPLHF

V: TRBV6-1
D: NA
size: NA
J: TRBJ1-2
DNA: TGTGCCAGCAGTGAAGAGCGTCGAGGCTACACCTTC
CDR3: CASSEERRGYTF

V: TRBV18
D: TRBD1
size: once
J: TRBJ2-4
DNA: TGTGCCAGCTCACCACCGGGACAGGGGTTAGCCAAAAACATTCAGTACTTC
CDR3: CASSPPGQGLAKNIQYF

V: TRBV3-1/TRBV3-2
D: TRBD2
size: NA
J: TRBJ2-1
DNA: TGTGCCAGCAGCTTTCTCCCGGGACTAGCGGTATACAATGAGCAGTTCTTC
CDR3: CASSFLPGLAVYNEQFF

V: TRBV4-1
D: NA
size: NA
J: TRBJ1-1
DNA: TGCGCCAGCAGCCACGGGGGGCGGAACACTGAAGCTTTCTTT
CDR3: CASSHGGRNTEAFF

V: TRBV19
D: TRBD1
size: NA
J: TRBJ2-7
DNA: TGTGCCACCCACAGGGGAAAGGCCTACGAGCAGTACTTC
CDR3: CATHRGKAYEQYF

V: TRBV4-2
D: TRBD1
size: NA
J: TRBJ1-1
DNA: TGTGCCAGCAGCCAAGGGGGACAGGGTGGAAGGGCTTTCTTT
CDR3: CASSQGGQGGRAFF

V: TRBV5-4
D: NA
size: NA
J: TRBJ2-7
DNA: TGTGCCAGCAGCCTTTCGGCGGGCGAGCAGTACTTC
CDR3: CASSLSAGEQYF

V: TRBV10-3
D: TRBD2
size: NA
J: TRBJ2-3
DNA: TGTGCCATCAGTGAGCTTGGGACTATCTCAGGAGATACGCAGTATTTT
CDR3: CAISELGTISGDTQYF

V: TRBV29-1
D: TRBD1
size: NA
J: TRBJ1-2
DNA: TGCAGCGTTGTGCGGACAGGGGGCGTAGGAGGCTACACCTTC
CDR3: CSVVRTGGVGGYTF

V: TRBV5-1
D: NA
size: NA
J: TRBJ2-2
DNA: TGCGCCAGCAGCTTGGACAGGGAAACCGGGGAGCTGTTTTTT
CDR3: CASSLDRETGELFF

V: TRBV7-9
D: TRBD2
size: once
J: TRBJ2-7
DNA: TGTGCCAGCAGCCAGACGACTAGCGGGAATTACGAGCAGTACTTC
CDR3: CASSQTTSGNYEQYF

V: TRBV18
D: NA
size: NA
J: TRBJ1-1
DNA: TGTGCCAGCTCAGACAGCTCTTATGAAGCTTTCTTT
CDR3: CASSDSSYEAFF

V: TRBV7-3
D: TRBD1
size: NA
J: TRBJ2-7
DNA: TGTGCCAGCAGCTTGGGGACAGGGAATATCTACGAGCAGTACTTC
CDR3: CASSLGTGNIYEQYF

V: TRBV28
D: NA
size: NA
J: TRBJ2-3
DNA: TGTGCCAGCAGTTTTTCAGCGGGCCGAGGGACAGATACGCAGTATTTT
CDR3: CASSFSAGRGTDTQYF

V: TRBV5-6
D: NA
size: NA
J: TRBJ1-4
DNA: TGTGCCAGCAGCTCGGGATCTAATGAAAAACTGTTTTTT
CDR3: CASSSGSNEKLFF

V: TRBV5-4
D: TRBD1
size: few
J: TRBJ1-2
DNA: TGTGCCAGCAGCTTGGCGGGACAGGCGATGGACTATGGCTACACCTTC
CDR3: CASSLAGQAMDYGYTF

V: TRBV5-1
D: NA
size: NA
J: TRBJ2-3
DNA: TGCGCCAGCAGCTTGGGAACTAGAAACACAGATACGCAGTATTTT
CDR3: CASSLGTRNTDTQYF

V: TRBV7-2
D: NA
size: NA
J: TRBJ1-2
DNA: TGTGCCAGCAGCTTAGCCGGCTATGGCTACACCTTC
CDR3: CASSLAGYGYTF

V: TRBV4-2
D: NA
size: NA
J: TRBJ1-2
DNA: TGTGCCAGCAGCCACCCGGAGGCCAGGGGCTATGGCTACACCTTC
CDR3: CASSHPEARGYGYTF

V: TRBV7-9
D: TRBD1
size: NA
J: TRBJ2-7
DNA: TGTGCCAGCAGTTACCTTTCCGGGACAGGGGCCTACGAGCAGTACTTC
CDR3: CASSYLSGTGAYEQYF

V: TRBV7-9
D: NA
size: NA
J: TRBJ1-1
DNA: TGTGCCAGCAGCTCGAAAAAGACGACTCAACTCTGGACTGAAGCTTTCTTT
CDR3: CASSSKKTTQLWTEAFF

V: TRBV18
D: TRBD1
size: NA
J: TRBJ1-5
DNA: TGTGCCAGCTCACCACCGGGACAGGGTACTCACCAGCATTTT
CDR3: CASSPPGQGTHQHF

V: TRBV10-3
D: NA
size: NA
J: TRBJ2-3
DNA: TGTGCCATCAGTGAGTCGGTTAGAGATACGCAGTATTTT
CDR3: CAISESVRDTQYF

V: TRBV5-1
D: TRBD1
size: NA
J: TRBJ1-1
DNA: TGCGCCAGCAGCTTTACCGGGACAGCTAACACTGAAGCTTTCTTT
CDR3: CASSFTGTANTEAFF

V: TRBV24-1
D: NA
size: NA
J: TRBJ1-4
DNA: TGTGCCACCGGCGGGGCTATGGAAGAAAAACTGTTTTTT
CDR3: CATGGAMEEKLFF

V: TRBV15
D: NA
size: NA
J: TRBJ1-1
DNA: TGTGCCACCAGCAGAGATTTGGTGGGGGGCACTGAAGCTTTCTTT
CDR3: CATSRDLVGGTEAFF

V: TRBV10-3
D: NA
size: NA
J: TRBJ1-2
DNA: TGTGCCATCAGTGAGAAGGGAGATGGCTACACCTTC
CDR3: CAISEKGDGYTF

V: TRBV7-2
D: NA
size: once
J: TRBJ2-7
DNA: TGTGCCAGCAGCTTATCGGGGAATTCCCTCCGCGAGCAGTACTTC
CDR3: CASSLSGNSLREQYF

V: TRBV27
D: TRBD2
size: NA
J: TRBJ2-1
DNA: TGTGCCAGCAGTTTAACCTCAGCGGGGTGGGATGAGCAGTTCTTC
CDR3: CASSLTSAGWDEQFF

V: TRBV4-1
D: NA
size: NA
J: TRBJ1-3
DNA: TGCGCCAGCAGCCAAGAAATTCGGGGGGTAGAAAACACCATATATTTT
CDR3: CASSQEIRGVENTIYF

V: TRBV19
D: NA
size: NA
J: TRBJ1-2
DNA: TGTGCCAGTAGTATCCAGGAAAACTATGGCTACACCTTC
CDR3: CASSIQENYGYTF

V: TRBV7-8
D: TRBD1
size: NA
J: TRBJ1-2
DNA: TGTGCCAGCAGCTCGCCTAGGACCCCGGGACAGGGGGTTTCCAACTATGGCTACACCTTC
CDR3: CASSSPRTPGQGVSNYGYTF

V: TRBV3-1/TRBV3-2
D: NA
size: NA
J: TRBJ2-2
DNA: TGTGCCAGCAGCCTGATTAGCGGGGAGCTGTTTTTT
CDR3: CASSLISGELFF

V: TRBV24-1
D: TRBD1
size: NA
J: TRBJ1-2
DNA: TGTGCCACCAGTGGACAGGGATATGGCTACACCTTC
CDR3: CATSGQGYGYTF

V: TRBV29-1
D: NA
size: NA
J: TRBJ2-7
DNA: TGCAGCGTCCGCTCGGTCGAGCAGTACTTC
CDR3: CSVRSVEQYF

V: TRBV3-1/TRBV3-2
D: NA
size: NA
J: TRBJ1-5
DNA: TGTGCCAGCAGCCAAGGAACTCGCAATCAGCCCCAGCATTTT
CDR3: CASSQGTRNQPQHF

V: TRBV5-1
D: NA
size: NA
J: TRBJ2-7
DNA: TGCGCCAGCAGCACGGACAGCTACGAGCAGTACTTC
CDR3: CASSTDSYEQYF

V: TRBV19
D: NA
size: NA
J: TRBJ1-4
DNA: TGTGCCAGTAGCCACCGACAGCTTGAAAAACTGTTTTTT
CDR3: CASSHRQLEKLFF

V: TRBV18
D: TRBD1
size: NA
J: TRBJ1-2
DNA: TGTGCCAGCTCCCCGGAGGGGGCTCGGGGCTACACCTTC
CDR3: CASSPEGARGYTF

V: TRBV2
D: NA
size: NA
J: TRBJ2-7
DNA: TGTGCCAGCAGTGCTACGGGCAGGGGCTACGAGCAGTACTTC
CDR3: CASSATGRGYEQYF

V: TRBV7-2
D: NA
size: once
J: TRBJ1-2
DNA: TGTGCCAGCAGCTTAGAGGGGGGGCTTGGCTACACCTTC
CDR3: CASSLEGGLGYTF

V: TRBV7-6
D: TRBD2
size: NA
J: TRBJ2-3
DNA: TGTGCCAGCAGCTTAGCCTCTAGCGGGAGAGATACGCAGTATTTT
CDR3: CASSLASSGRDTQYF

V: TRBV27
D: NA
size: once
J: TRBJ2-5
DNA: TGTGCCAGCAGTCCGCGCGGGCGCGGGTTCCGGCAAGAGACCCAGTACTTC
CDR3: CASSPRGRGFRQETQYF

V: TRBV7-2
D: NA
size: once
J: TRBJ1-3
DNA: TGTGCCAGCAGTTACACAGGGTCCGGAAACACCATATATTTT
CDR3: CASSYTGSGNTIYF